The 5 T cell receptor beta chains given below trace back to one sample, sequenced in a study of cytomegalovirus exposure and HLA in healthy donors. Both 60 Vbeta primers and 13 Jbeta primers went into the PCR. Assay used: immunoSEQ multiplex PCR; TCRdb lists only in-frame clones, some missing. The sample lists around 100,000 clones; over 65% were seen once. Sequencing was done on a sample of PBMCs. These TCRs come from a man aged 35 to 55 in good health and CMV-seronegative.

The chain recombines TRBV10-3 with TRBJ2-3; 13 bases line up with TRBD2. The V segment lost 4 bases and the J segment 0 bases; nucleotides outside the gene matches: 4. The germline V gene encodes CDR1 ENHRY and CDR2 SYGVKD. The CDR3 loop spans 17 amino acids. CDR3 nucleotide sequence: TGTGCCATCAGTGGGGGACTAGCGGGACCTAGCACAGATACGCAGTATTTT. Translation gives CAISGGLAGPSTDTQYF.

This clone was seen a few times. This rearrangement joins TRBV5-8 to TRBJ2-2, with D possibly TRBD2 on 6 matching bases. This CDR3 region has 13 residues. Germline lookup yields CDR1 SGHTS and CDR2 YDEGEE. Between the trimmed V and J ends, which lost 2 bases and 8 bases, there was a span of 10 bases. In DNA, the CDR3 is TGTGCCAGCAGCTTTCGGGGGAGAGGGGAGCTGTTTTTT. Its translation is CASSFRGRGELFF.

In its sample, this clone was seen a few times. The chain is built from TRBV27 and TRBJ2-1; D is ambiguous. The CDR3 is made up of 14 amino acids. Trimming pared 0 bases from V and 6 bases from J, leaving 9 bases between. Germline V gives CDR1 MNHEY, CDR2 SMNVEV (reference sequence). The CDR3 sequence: CASSLSFSSNEQFF. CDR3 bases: TGTGCCAGCAGTTTATCGTTCTCCAGCAATGAGCAGTTCTTC.

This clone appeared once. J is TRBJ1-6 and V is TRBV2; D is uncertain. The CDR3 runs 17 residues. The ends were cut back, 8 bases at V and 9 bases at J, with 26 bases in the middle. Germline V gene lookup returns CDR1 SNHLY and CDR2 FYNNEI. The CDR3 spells CASPPTPKVLGGSPLHF. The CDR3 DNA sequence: TGTGCCAGCCCGCCTACCCCGAAGGTCTTAGGAGGTTCACCCCTCCACTTT.

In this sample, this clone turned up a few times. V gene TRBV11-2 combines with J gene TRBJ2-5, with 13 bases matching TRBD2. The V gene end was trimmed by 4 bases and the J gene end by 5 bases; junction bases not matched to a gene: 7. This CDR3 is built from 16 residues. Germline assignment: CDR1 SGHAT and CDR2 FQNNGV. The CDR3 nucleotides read TGTGCCAGCAGCTGGCGACTAGCGGGGGGCCAGGAGACCCAGTACTTC. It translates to CASSWRLAGGQETQYF.